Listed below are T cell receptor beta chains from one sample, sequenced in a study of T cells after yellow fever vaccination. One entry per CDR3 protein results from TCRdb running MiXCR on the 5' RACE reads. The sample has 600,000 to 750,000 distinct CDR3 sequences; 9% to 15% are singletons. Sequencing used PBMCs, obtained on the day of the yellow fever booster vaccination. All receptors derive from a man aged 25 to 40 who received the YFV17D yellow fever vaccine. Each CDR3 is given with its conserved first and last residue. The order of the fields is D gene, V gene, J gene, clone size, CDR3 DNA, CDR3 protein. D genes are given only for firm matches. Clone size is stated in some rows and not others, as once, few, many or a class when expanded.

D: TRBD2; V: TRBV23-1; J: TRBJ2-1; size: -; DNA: TGCGCCAGCAGTGTTAGCGGGGCACACAATGAGCAGTTCTTC; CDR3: CASSVSGAHNEQFF
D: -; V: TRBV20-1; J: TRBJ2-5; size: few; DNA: TGCAGTGCTAGAAACGGTGACTTC; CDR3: CSARNGDF
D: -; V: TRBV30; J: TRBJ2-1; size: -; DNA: TGTGCCTGGAGTCCCGTGGGGGGGCAGGAGCAGTTCTTC; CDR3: CAWSPVGGQEQFF
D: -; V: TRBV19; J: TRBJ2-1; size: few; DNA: TGTGCCAGTAGTAAAGGGAGAGGAGGGTCTTACAATGAGCAGTTCTTC; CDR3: CASSKGRGGSYNEQFF
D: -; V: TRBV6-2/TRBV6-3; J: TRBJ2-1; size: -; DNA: TGTGCCAGCAACCCGAGCTCCTACAATGAGCAGTTCTTC; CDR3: CASNPSSYNEQFF
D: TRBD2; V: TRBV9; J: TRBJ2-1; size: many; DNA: TGTGCCAGCAGCTCTAGCGGGAGAGAAGGTGAGCAGTTCTTC; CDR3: CASSSSGREGEQFF
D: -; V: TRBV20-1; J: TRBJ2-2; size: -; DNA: TGCAGTGCTAGTGTCCAGCGGAACACCGGGGAGCTGTTTTTT; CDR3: CSASVQRNTGELFF
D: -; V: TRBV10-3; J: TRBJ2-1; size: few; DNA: TGTGCCATCAGGGGTCTCGATGAGCAGTTCTTC; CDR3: CAIRGLDEQFF
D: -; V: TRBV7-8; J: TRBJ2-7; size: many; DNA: TGTGCCAGCAGCCCGCAGCACCGACAATTCTACGAGCAGTACTTC; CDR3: CASSPQHRQFYEQYF
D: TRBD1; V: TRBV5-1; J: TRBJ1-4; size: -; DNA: TGCGCCAGCGGTCTTGGGAACACAGGGGGAAATGAAAAACTGTTTTTT; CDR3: CASGLGNTGGNEKLFF
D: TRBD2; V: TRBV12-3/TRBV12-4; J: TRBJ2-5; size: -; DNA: TGTGCCAGCAGTTTAGTTAGGACTAGCGGGGAGACCCAGTACTTC; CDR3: CASSLVRTSGETQYF
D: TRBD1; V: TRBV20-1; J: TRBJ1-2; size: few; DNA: TGCAGTGTACAGGGACAGGGGGCGCGGGGAGACGGCTACACCTTC; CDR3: CSVQGQGARGDGYTF
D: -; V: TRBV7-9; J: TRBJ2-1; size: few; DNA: TGTGCCAGCAGCCCTTACGCGGGGACCTCATACAATGAGCAGTTCTTC; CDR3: CASSPYAGTSYNEQFF
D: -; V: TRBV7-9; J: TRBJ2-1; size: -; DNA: TGTGCCACAATCCCGGGGACCAACGGCAATGAGCAGTTCTTC; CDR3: CATIPGTNGNEQFF
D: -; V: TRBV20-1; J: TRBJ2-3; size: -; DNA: TGCAGTGCTCGCGACCTCACCGGGAAGTATTTT; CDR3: CSARDLTGKYF
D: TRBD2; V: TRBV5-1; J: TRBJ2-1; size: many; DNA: TGCGCCAGCAGCTTGGCCGTGATAGCGGGAGCCAATGAGCAGTTCTTC; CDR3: CASSLAVIAGANEQFF
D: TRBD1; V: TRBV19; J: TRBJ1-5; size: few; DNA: TGTGCCAGTAGTATCGACAGGGCGAGCAATCAGCCCCAGCATTTT; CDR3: CASSIDRASNQPQHF
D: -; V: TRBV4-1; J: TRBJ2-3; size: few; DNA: TGCGCCAGCAGCCCGGTTGAGGACCCCACAGATACGCAGTATTTT; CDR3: CASSPVEDPTDTQYF
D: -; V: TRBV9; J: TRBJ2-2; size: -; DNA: TGTGCCAGCAGCCCGATGGGCAGGGGGGAGCTGTTTTTT; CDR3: CASSPMGRGELFF
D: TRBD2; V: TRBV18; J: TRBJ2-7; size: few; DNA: TGTGCCAGCTCGCCGGGACTAGCGCTCTACGAGCAGTACTTC; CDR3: CASSPGLALYEQYF
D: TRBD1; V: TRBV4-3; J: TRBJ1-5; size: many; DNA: TGCGCCAGCAGCATCAAGGTAACGGGCAGGGGGCATTTCCAGCCCCAGCATTTT; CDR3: CASSIKVTGRGHFQPQHF
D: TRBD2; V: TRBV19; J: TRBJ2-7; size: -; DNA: TGTGCCAGTAGTAAACCGGGACTAGCAATCCACGAGCAGTACTTC; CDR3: CASSKPGLAIHEQYF
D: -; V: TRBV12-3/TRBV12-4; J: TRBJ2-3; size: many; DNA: TGTGCCAGCAGTTGGGACGGACTCACAGATACGCAGTATTTT; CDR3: CASSWDGLTDTQYF
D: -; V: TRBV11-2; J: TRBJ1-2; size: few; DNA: TGTGCCAGCAGCTCTTCCGCAGGGAGTTTGAGCTATGGCTACACCTTC; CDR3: CASSSSAGSLSYGYTF
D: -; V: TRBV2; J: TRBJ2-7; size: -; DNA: TGTGCCAGCAGTGAAAGGGTCCGAGGATACGAGCAGTACTTC; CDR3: CASSERVRGYEQYF
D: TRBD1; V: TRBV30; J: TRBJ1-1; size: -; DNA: TGTGCCTGGAGTCAGGGGGGTGTGACTGAAGCTTTCTTT; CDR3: CAWSQGGVTEAFF
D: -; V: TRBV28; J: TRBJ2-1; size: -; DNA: TGTGCCAGCAGCCCTTTAAGCCGCAGGGACAATGAGCAGTTCTTC; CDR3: CASSPLSRRDNEQFF
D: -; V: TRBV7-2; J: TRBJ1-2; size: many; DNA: TGTGCCAGCAGCTCCCGGACGGGAGCTAACTATGGCTACACCTTC; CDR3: CASSSRTGANYGYTF
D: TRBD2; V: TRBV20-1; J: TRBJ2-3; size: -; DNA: TGCAGTGCTACCCAGCCGGGACTAGCGGGAGGTGGGGATACGCAGTATTTT; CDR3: CSATQPGLAGGGDTQYF
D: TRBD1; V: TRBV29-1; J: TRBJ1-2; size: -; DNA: TGCAGCGTTGAACGTTCGGGACAGAACTATGGCTACACCTTC; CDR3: CSVERSGQNYGYTF
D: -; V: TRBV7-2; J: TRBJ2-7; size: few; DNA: TGTGCCAGCAGCTTAACGGGGGACCCTGTGAGCTCCTACGAGCAGTACTTC; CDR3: CASSLTGDPVSSYEQYF
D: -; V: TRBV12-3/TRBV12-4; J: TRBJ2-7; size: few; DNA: TGTGCCAGCAGTAGAAGCGTGAGCTCCTACGAGCAGTACTTC; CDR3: CASSRSVSSYEQYF
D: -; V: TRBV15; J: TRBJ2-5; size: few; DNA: TGTGCCACCAGCAGAGATCCCCGACAGTCCCCGGGGGAGACCCAGTACTTC; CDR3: CATSRDPRQSPGETQYF
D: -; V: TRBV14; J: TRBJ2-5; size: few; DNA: TGTGCCAGCAGCTTCGGCGCAGAGACCCAGTACTTC; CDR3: CASSFGAETQYF
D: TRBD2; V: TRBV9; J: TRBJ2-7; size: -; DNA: TGTGCCAGCAGCCAAGGGGTAGCGGGGGCCCTGGAGCAGTACTTC; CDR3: CASSQGVAGALEQYF
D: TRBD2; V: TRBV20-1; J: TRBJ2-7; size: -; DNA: TGCAGTGCTAGAGATGGGACTAGCGGGGCCTACGAGCAGTACTTC; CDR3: CSARDGTSGAYEQYF
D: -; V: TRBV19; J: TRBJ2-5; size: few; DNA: TGTGCCAGTAGCGGGCCCCTCGGGGAGACCCAGTACTTC; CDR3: CASSGPLGETQYF
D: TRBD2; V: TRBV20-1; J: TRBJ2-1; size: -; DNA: TGCAGTGCTAGGGGGTCTAGCGGGACTTACAATGAGCAGTTCTTC; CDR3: CSARGSSGTYNEQFF
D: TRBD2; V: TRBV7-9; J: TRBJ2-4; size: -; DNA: TGTGCCAGCAGCTTAGCGACGGGGGGTATGTACTTC; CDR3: CASSLATGGMYF
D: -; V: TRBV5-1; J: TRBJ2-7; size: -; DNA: TGCGCCAGCAGCTTGGATTCTGCAATTCCCGAGCAGTACTTC; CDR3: CASSLDSAIPEQYF
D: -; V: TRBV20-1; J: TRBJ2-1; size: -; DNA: TGCAGTGCTAAGTATAACAGGTTGTCCGACAATGAGCAGTTCTTC; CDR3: CSAKYNRLSDNEQFF